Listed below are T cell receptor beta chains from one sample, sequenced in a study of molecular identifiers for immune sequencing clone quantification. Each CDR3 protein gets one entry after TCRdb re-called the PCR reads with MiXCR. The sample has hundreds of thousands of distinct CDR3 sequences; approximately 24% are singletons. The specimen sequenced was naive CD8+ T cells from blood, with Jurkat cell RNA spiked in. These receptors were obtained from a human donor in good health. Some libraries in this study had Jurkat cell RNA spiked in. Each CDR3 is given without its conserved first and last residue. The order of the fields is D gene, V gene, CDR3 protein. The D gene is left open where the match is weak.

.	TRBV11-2	ASSLFQGNTEAF
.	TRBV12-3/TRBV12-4	ASTNSETQY
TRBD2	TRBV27	ASGYQAGTDEQY
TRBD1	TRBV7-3	ASSLKVPGQPYEQY
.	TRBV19	ASSILPGTDTQY
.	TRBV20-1	SARRASSYEQY
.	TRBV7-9	ASSLDSRLPTYEQY
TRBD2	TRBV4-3	ASSQDWGTSGKHIQY
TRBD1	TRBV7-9	ASSSADREGTNEKLF
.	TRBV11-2	ASSLTDPNYGYT
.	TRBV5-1	ASSMLGGSYEQY
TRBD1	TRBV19	ASSPWGATGAGNTIY
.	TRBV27	ASSPYTPAAGGLSTDTQY
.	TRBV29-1	SVTGGISGANVLT
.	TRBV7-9	ASSLVRGDTEAF
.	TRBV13	ASSSDQLNTGELF
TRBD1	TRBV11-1	ASSTSGTATYEQY
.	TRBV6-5	ASRPIPFGALQDTQY
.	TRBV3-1	ASSQDNQPQH
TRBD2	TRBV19	ASSMGTSGTDTQY
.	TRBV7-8	ASSLAGASKNTEAF
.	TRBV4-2	ASSQVVGEETQY
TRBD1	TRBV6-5	ASSFVGTGYNEQF
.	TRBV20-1	SVLVALTQY
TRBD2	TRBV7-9	ASSPQAGTPGVNEQF
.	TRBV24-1	APSDTPGTPNTGELF
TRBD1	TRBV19	ASAQGAEYGYT
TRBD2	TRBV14	ASSQDSVTSGHEEQF
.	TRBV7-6	ASSSRPGGGEQS
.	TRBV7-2	ASSSSGESDTQY
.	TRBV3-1	ASSPVAEGPDTQY
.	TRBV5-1	AGSFDSASGNTIY
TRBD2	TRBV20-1	SARGPTSGITDTQY
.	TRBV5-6	ASSDPRLAISGANVLT
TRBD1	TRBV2	ASMTDRGVVNEQF
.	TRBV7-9	ASSLVQGGSPLH
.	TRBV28	ASRDTPNTGELF
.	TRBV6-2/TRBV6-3	ASRYWETEAF
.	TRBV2	ASSEPVGGAIETQY
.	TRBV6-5	ASSYSPGGDTEAS
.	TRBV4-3	ASSQETGYQPQH